These T cell receptor beta chains were read from a single sample in a study of T cells of healthy individuals. TCRdb passed the 5' RACE reads through MiXCR, listing each CDR3 protein once. The table shows around 53,000 distinct CDR3 sequences, with roughly 14% occurring only once. These receptors all come from a human donor in good health. CDR3s leave out the opening cysteine and the closing phenylalanine or tryptophan. The order of the fields is V gene, J gene, CDR3 protein.

V gene: TRBV5-1; J gene: TRBJ1-2; CDR3 protein: ASSLRGASYGYT
V gene: TRBV20-1; J gene: TRBJ2-6; CDR3 protein: SAWGGGANVLT
V gene: TRBV4-3; J gene: TRBJ1-2; CDR3 protein: ASSQDGQSLYGYT
V gene: TRBV20-1; J gene: TRBJ2-5; CDR3 protein: SADNRGPQY
V gene: TRBV11-3; J gene: TRBJ1-6; CDR3 protein: ASSPRGGGDSPLH
V gene: TRBV4-3; J gene: TRBJ2-2; CDR3 protein: ASSQAHGGGYTGELF
V gene: TRBV7-2; J gene: TRBJ1-1; CDR3 protein: ASSLTEPGGNTEAF
V gene: TRBV27; J gene: TRBJ1-5; CDR3 protein: ASSRSSNQPQH
V gene: TRBV12-3/TRBV12-4; J gene: TRBJ2-5; CDR3 protein: ASSPARGDETQY
V gene: TRBV7-2; J gene: TRBJ2-1; CDR3 protein: ASSPSSGGYNEQF
V gene: TRBV6-1; J gene: TRBJ2-7; CDR3 protein: ASSEATSGYYEQY
V gene: TRBV4-3; J gene: TRBJ2-3; CDR3 protein: ASSQGGPDADTQY
V gene: TRBV28; J gene: TRBJ2-3; CDR3 protein: ASSVPGAQRDTQY
V gene: TRBV6-2/TRBV6-3; J gene: TRBJ1-1; CDR3 protein: ASSYMGGIGAF